Below are 25 T cell receptor beta chains sequenced from a single sample in a study of beta chain features in type 1 diabetes. The study's findings and limits: Among patients with Type 1 diabetes, TCRB CDR3s were moderately but significantly shorter in every one of the four CD4+ subsets.

What these receptors recognize is not known. Investigators reverse transcribed all isolated RNA, so they sequenced expressed TCRB transcripts. Assay: immunoSEQ multiplex PCR; the TCRdb copy retains only in-frame clones and omits some. This sample has hundreds of thousands of clones, with about 14% found just once. The specimen sequenced was naive CD4+ T cells from blood. The receptors here all came from a man aged 18 to 30 with type 1 diabetes.

This chain uses TRBV7-2 with TRBJ2-1, with a possible D match to TRBD2 (6 bases). The CDR3 length is 13 residues. V was trimmed by 5 bases and J by 5 bases, leaving 10 bases between them. CDR1 SGHTA and CDR2 FQGNSA come from the germline V gene. CDR3 nucleotide sequence: TGTGCCAGCAGCGCCTCGGGGGACAATGAGCAGTTCTTC. Its translation is CASSASGDNEQFF.

This clone showed up just a few times. The chain uses TRBV2 and TRBJ1-2; D remains ambiguous. The germline CDR1 and CDR2 sequences are SNHLY and FYNNEI. Trimming removed 6 bases at V and 0 bases at J, with 5 bases between. The CDR3 length is 12 residues. The CDR3 DNA follows: TGTGCCAGCAGCGATTCTAACTATGGCTACACCTTC. It is translated as CASSDSNYGYTF. Full variable domain (outside the CDR3, taken from reference TRBV2 and TRBJ1-2): EPEVTQTPSHQVTQMGQEVILRCVPISNHLYFYWYRQILGQKVEFLVSFYNNEISEKSEIFDDQFSVERPDGSNFTLKIRSTKLEDSAMYFCASSDSNYGYTFGSGTRLTVV.

This clone was picked up a small number of times. The gene calls are TRBV7-2 and TRBJ2-5; D gene uncertain. The CDR3 extends over 14 amino acids. Per the germline V gene, CDR1 is SGHTA and CDR2 is FQGNSA. Between the trimmed V and J ends, which lost 0 bases and 5 bases, there was a span of 10 bases. CDR3 in amino acids: CASSLASRSETQYF. The CDR3 DNA reads as TGTGCCAGCAGCTTAGCATCCCGGTCCGAGACCCAGTACTTC.

This clone has a handful of counts. The chain joins TRBV30 to TRBJ1-2; tentative D call: TRBD1 (5 bases). This CDR3 spans 12 amino acids. Germline V lookup: CDR1 GTSNPN, CDR2 SVGIG (reference sequence). V was pared by 5 bases and J by 8 bases, with 15 bases between. CDR3 sequence: CAWGSTWGGYTF. The CDR3 DNA is TGTGCCTGGGGTTCAACTTGGGGCGGCTACACCTTC.

This clone has a handful of counts. The V gene is TRBV4-2, the J gene TRBJ2-3, with TRBD2 as a possible D gene (5 bases). The length of the CDR3 is 17 residues. The germline V and J ends were trimmed by 0 bases and 1 base, with 14 bases remaining between them. Germline-derived CDR1 and CDR2 are LGHNA and YNFKEQ. This chain's CDR3 is CASSQEPGEKGTDTQYF. For the CDR3, the DNA is TGTGCCAGCAGCCAAGAACCCGGGGAGAAGGGCACAGATACGCAGTATTTT.

This clone showed up just a few times. V usage is TRBV2 and J usage is TRBJ2-1; 8 positions agree with TRBD1. This CDR3 is built from 15 residues. The germline gives CDR1 SNHLY, CDR2 FYNNEI. After removal of 6 bases from V and 3 bases from J, the junction contained 7 bases not matched to a gene. Here the CDR3 reads CASRKDRGSYNEQFF. For the CDR3, the DNA is TGTGCCAGCAGGAAAGACAGGGGAAGCTACAATGAGCAGTTCTTC.

This clone has only a few counts. This chain joins TRBV29-1 and TRBJ2-1; no clear D gene. The CDR3 is 12 residues long. Looked up from germline, CDR1 is SQVTM and CDR2 is ANQGSEA. V gave up 0 bases and J gave up 5 bases, with 5 bases separating them. This CDR3 is CSVEEVNNEQFF. CDR3 DNA: TGCAGCGTTGAAGAAGTAAACAATGAGCAGTTCTTC.

The chain recombines TRBV30 with TRBJ2-1, with TRBD2 as a possible D gene (6 bases). This CDR3 spans 19 amino acids. Germline V gene data show CDR1 as GTSNPN and CDR2 as SVGIG (reference sequence). Trimming pared 3 bases from V and 4 bases from J, leaving 28 bases between. In nucleotides, the CDR3 is TGTGCCTGGAGGGGGGGTAGGGCGGGACTCCTAGAAACTTACAATGAGCAGTTCTTC. This gives the protein CAWRGGRAGLLETYNEQFF.

The gene calls are TRBV23-1 and TRBJ2-7, with 12 bases that match TRBD1. TRBV23-1 is labeled an ORF, and its function is uncertain. The CDR3 is 15 amino acids. Trimming at V came to 7 bases and at J to 4 bases, leaving 8 bases not matched to a gene. For the CDR3, the DNA is TGCGCCAGCAAGAAGGGACAGGGGGCTTGGTACGAGCAGTACTTC. Its protein is CASKKGQGAWYEQYF.

This chain connects TRBV30 to TRBJ1-1; D not resolved. Germline loops: CDR1 GTSNPN, CDR2 SVGIG (reference sequence). V lost 2 bases to trimming and J lost 1 base, with 8 bases between them. CDR3 length: 13 amino acids. This CDR3 is CAWSLRQNTEAFF. CDR3 nucleotides: TGTGCCTGGAGTTTGAGACAGAACACTGAAGCTTTCTTT.

The gene calls are TRBV14 and TRBJ1-1; a weak D match, TRBD1 (6 bases). Germline V gene lookup returns CDR1 SGHDN and CDR2 FVKESK. The CDR3 sequence is 14 residues long. The V and J ends lost 4 bases and 3 bases respectively, with 12 bases between them. CDR3 region: CASSLQGTYTEAFF. CDR3 bases: TGTGCCAGCAGCCTCCAGGGGACTTACACTGAAGCTTTCTTT. The complete variable domain, with remaining parts taken from reference TRBV14 and TRBJ1-1, reads EAGVTQFPSHSVIEKGQTVTLRCDPISGHDNLYWYRRVMGKEIKFLLHFVKESKQDESGMPNNRFLAERTGGTYSTLKVQPAELEDSGVYFCASSLQGTYTEAFFGQGTRLTVV.

This clone was picked up a small number of times. The chain recombines TRBV6-5 with TRBJ1-4; TRBD1 might be the D (6 bases). This CDR3 comprises 15 residues. Trimming removed 5 bases at V and 8 bases at J, with 18 bases between. Germline V CDR1 and CDR2: MNHEY, SVGAGI. CDR3 protein: CASSTRGGRREKLFF. The CDR3 nucleotides read TGTGCCAGCAGTACACGAGGGGGGCGGCGAGAAAAACTGTTTTTT.

This rearrangement joins TRBV5-1 to TRBJ2-5; a possible D gene is TRBD1 (5 bases). Trimming removed 4 bases at V and 1 base at J, with 11 bases between. This CDR3 has 14 residues. Per the germline V gene, CDR1 is SGHRS and CDR2 is YFSETQ. The CDR3 spells CASSPQDIQETQYF. In nucleotides, the CDR3 is TGCGCCAGCAGCCCACAGGATATCCAAGAGACCCAGTACTTC.

The chain employs TRBV2 and TRBJ1-1; TRBD1 is a possible D gene (5 bases). Germline assignment: CDR1 SNHLY and CDR2 FYNNEI. The V end lost 9 bases, the J end lost 1 base, and 12 bases lay between the germline ends. The CDR3 has 13 residues. As DNA, the CDR3 is TGTGCCAGTCGAAGTCAGGGGAACACTGAAGCTTTCTTT. Amino acids: CASRSQGNTEAFF.

This clone was recorded a few times. The chain couples TRBV5-6 to TRBJ2-1; 10 bases align to TRBD1. Trimming at V came to 3 bases and at J to 3 bases, leaving 6 bases not matched to a gene. From germline, CDR1 is SGHDT and CDR2 YYEEEE. The CDR3 has 16 amino acids. CDR3 region: CASSSHGTGDYNEQFF. DNA of the CDR3: TGTGCCAGCAGCTCCCACGGGACAGGGGACTACAATGAGCAGTTCTTC.

This clone has a handful of counts. The V and J genes are TRBV4-2 and TRBJ1-2; 7 bases are a match to TRBD1. From germline, CDR1 is LGHNA and CDR2 YNFKEQ. V dropped 1 base and J dropped 4; count of bases not matched to a gene: 3. The CDR3 length is 14 residues. The CDR3 nucleotides read TGTGCCAGCAGCCAAGTTGGGACAGCCTATGGCTACACCTTC. Translated: CASSQVGTAYGYTF.

V usage is TRBV7-3 and J usage is TRBJ1-1, with TRBD1 matching over 7 bases. This CDR3 is built from 13 residues. Germline V gene sequence: CDR1 SGHTA, CDR2 FQGTGA. Trimming at V came to 4 bases and at J to 5 bases, leaving 4 bases not matched to a gene. CDR3 in DNA: TGTGCCAGCAGCTCATACAGGGGAACTGAAGCTTTCTTT. It specifies CASSSYRGTEAFF.

This chain connects TRBV9 to TRBJ2-2, with 7 positions matching TRBD2. The CDR3 has 15 amino acids. V shed 9 bases, J shed 6 bases, and the junction held 14 bases outside the gene matches. Per the germline V gene, CDR1 is SGDLS and CDR2 is YYNGEE. The CDR3, as DNA: TGTGCCACCTCGATGGGTGGGACTACAGCCGGGGAGCTGTTTTTT. Encoded protein: CATSMGGTTAGELFF.

The rearrangement joins TRBV6-5 to TRBJ2-7; 7 positions agree with TRBD1. The CDR3 has 15 amino acids. Germline values: CDR1 MNHEY, CDR2 SVGAGI. V gave up 0 bases and J gave up 2 bases; unmatched junction bases: 4. The CDR3 nucleotides read TGTGCCAGCAGTTACTCTGCGACAGGGCCCTACGAGCAGTACTTC. It specifies CASSYSATGPYEQYF.

The chain has TRBV18 and TRBJ2-2, with 8 bases identical to TRBD1. The V and J ends lost 0 bases and 4 bases, in that order; junction bases with no gene match: 1. This CDR3 comprises 15 residues. The germline V gene has CDR1 KGHSH and CDR2 LQKENI. The CDR3 region has the DNA TGTGCCAGCTCACCACCGGGACAGGTCACCGGGGAGCTGTTTTTT. This translates into CASSPPGQVTGELFF.

This clone has more than one count but fewer than ten. V usage is TRBV29-1 and J usage is TRBJ2-1, with TRBD1 identical over 8 bases. Germline lookup yields CDR1 SQVTM and CDR2 ANQGSEA. V lost 6 bases and J lost 5; bases outside the gene matches: 3. The CDR3 covers 12 residues. Here the CDR3 DNA reads TGCAGCGTCCAGGGACAGGACAATGAGCAGTTCTTC. Translation gives CSVQGQDNEQFF.

This clone was observed a handful of times. The chain links TRBV7-2 to TRBJ2-7; D may match TRBD1 or TRBD2 (6 bases each). Trimming took off 5 bases at V and 6 bases at J, with 20 bases between the two ends. The CDR3 loop spans 15 amino acids. Germline loops: CDR1 SGHTA, CDR2 FQGNSA. The CDR3 sequence: CASSLEGTRIFEQYF. Written as DNA, the CDR3 is TGTGCCAGCAGCCTGGAGGGGACACGAATTTTCGAGCAGTACTTC.

This clone was found a few times. This chain connects TRBV30 to TRBJ2-6; 10 nucleotides match TRBD1. The germline V gene encodes CDR1 GTSNPN and CDR2 SVGIG (reference sequence). This CDR3 comprises 17 residues. Trimming took 5 bases from V and 3 from J; bases not matched to a gene: 10. The CDR3 loop is CAWHAGTGVGGANVLTF. DNA for the CDR3: TGTGCCTGGCATGCCGGGACAGGGGTGGGTGGGGCCAACGTCCTGACTTTC.

V and J are TRBV5-1 and TRBJ2-7, with 8 bases aligning to TRBD2. Germline CDR1 SGHRS, CDR2 YFSETQ. The CDR3 runs 15 residues. V trimming: 0 bases; J trimming: 2 bases; junction bases outside the gene matches: 4. The CDR3 DNA reads TGCGCCAGCAGCTTGGGGACTAGCCTAGCCTACGAGCAGTACTTC. This translates into CASSLGTSLAYEQYF.

The chain uses TRBV4-1 and TRBJ2-1; tentative D call: TRBD2 (5 bases). Germline V gene sequence: CDR1 MGHRA, CDR2 YSYEKL. V lost 1 base, J lost 1 base, and 8 bases lay in between. This CDR3 comprises 15 residues. The CDR3: CASSQGRTSYNEQFF. The CDR3 DNA is TGCGCCAGCAGCCAAGGCAGGACTTCCTACAATGAGCAGTTCTTC.